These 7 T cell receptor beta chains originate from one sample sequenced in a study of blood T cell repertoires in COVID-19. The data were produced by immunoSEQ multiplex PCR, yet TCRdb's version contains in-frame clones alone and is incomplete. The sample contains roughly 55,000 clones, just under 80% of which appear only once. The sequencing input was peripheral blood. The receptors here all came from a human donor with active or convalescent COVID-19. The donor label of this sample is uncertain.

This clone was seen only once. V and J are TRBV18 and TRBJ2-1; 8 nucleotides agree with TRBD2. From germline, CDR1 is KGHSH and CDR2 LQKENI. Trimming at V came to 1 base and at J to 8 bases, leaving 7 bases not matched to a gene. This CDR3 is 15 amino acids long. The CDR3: CASSPQSGSNYEQFF. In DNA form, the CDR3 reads TGTGCCAGCTCACCACAGAGCGGGAGTAACTATGAGCAGTTCTTC. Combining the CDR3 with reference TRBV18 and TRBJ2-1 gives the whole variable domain NAGVMQNPRHLVRRRGQEARLRCSPMKGHSHVYWYRQLPEEGLKFMVYLQKENIIDESGMPKERFSAEFPKEGPSILRIQQVVRGDSAAYFCASSPQSGSNYEQFFGPGTRLTVL.

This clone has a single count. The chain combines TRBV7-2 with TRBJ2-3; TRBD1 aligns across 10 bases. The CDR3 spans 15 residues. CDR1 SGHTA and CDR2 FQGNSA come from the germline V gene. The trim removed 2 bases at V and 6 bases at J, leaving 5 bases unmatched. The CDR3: CASSLRGQGSDTQYF. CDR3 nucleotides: TGTGCCAGCAGCTTAAGGGGACAGGGGAGTGATACGCAGTATTTT.

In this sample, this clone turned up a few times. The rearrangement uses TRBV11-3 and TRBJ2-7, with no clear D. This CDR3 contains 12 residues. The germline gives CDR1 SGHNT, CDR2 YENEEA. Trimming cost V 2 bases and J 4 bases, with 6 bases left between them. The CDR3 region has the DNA TGTGCCAGCAGCTTAAGCTTTTACGAGCAGTACTTC. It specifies CASSLSFYEQYF.

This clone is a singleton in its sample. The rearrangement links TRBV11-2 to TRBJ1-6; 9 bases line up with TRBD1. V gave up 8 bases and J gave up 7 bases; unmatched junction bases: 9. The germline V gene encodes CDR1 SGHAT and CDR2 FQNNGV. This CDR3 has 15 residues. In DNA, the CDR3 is TGTGCCAGCTGCCCCGGGACAGGGCACAATTCACCCCTCCACTTT. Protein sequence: CASCPGTGHNSPLHF.

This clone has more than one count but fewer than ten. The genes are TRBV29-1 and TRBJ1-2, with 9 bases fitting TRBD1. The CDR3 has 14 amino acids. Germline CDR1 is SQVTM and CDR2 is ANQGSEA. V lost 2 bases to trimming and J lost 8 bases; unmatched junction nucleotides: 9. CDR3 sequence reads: CSVELVQGAGGYTF. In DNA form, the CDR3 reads TGCAGCGTTGAATTAGTACAGGGGGCGGGAGGCTACACCTTC.

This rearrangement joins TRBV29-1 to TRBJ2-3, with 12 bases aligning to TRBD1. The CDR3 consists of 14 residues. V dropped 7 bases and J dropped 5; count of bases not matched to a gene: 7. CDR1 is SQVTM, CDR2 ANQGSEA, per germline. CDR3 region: CSAGGQGAVDTQYF. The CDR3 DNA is TGCAGCGCGGGGGGACAGGGGGCTGTAGATACGCAGTATTTT.

The CDR3 DNA reads TGTGCCAGCAGCTTAGGGGTTTTCGGGATTCGGTTGGAGAACACTGAAGCTTTCTTT. Its translation: CASSLGVFGIRLENTEAFF. V is TRBV7-9 and J is TRBJ1-1, with D uncertain. The CDR3 has 19 residues. The V end was cut by 1 base, the J end by 1 base, with 22 bases between. Germline V gene data show CDR1 as SEHNR and CDR2 as FQNEAQ (reference sequence).